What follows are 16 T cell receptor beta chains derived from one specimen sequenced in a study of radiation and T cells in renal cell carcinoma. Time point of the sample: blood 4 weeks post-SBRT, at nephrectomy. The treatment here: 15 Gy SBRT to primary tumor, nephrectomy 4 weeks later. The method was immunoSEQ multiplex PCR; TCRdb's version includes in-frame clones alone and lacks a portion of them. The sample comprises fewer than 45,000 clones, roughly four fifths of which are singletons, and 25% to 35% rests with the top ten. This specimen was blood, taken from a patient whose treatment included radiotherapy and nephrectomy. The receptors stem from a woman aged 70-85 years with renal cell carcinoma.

In nucleotides, the CDR3 is TGTGCCAGCAGCACCATGTCAGGGGACACTGAAGCTTTCTTT. This codes for CASSTMSGDTEAFF. The chain carries TRBV7-9 and TRBJ1-1; tentatively, D is TRBD1 (6 bases). The CDR3 runs to 14 residues. Trimming removed 5 bases at V and 3 bases at J, with 13 bases between. The germline V gene encodes CDR1 SEHNR and CDR2 FQNEAQ (reference sequence).

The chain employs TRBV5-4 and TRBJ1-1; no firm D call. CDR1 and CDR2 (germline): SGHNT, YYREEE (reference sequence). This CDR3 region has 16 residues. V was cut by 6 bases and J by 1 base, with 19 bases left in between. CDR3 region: CASTQDPQVGNTEAFF. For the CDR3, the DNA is TGTGCCAGCACGCAGGACCCCCAGGTGGGGAACACTGAAGCTTTCTTT.

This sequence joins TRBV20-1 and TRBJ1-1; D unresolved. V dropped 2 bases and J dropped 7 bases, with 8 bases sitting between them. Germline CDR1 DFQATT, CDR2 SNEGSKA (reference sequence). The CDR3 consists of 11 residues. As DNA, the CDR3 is TGCAGTGCTAGATTCAGGATTGAAGCTTTCTTT. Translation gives CSARFRIEAFF.

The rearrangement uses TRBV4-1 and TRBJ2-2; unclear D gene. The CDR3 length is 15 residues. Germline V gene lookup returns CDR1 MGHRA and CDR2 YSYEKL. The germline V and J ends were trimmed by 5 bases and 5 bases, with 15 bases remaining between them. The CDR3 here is CASSELMTRTGELFF. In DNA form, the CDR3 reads TGCGCCAGCAGCGAACTAATGACACGGACCGGGGAGCTGTTTTTT.

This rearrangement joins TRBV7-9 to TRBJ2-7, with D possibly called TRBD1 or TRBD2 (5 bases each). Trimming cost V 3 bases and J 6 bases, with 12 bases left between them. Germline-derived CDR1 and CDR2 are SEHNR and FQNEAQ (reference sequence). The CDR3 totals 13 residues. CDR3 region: CASSFVGESEQYF. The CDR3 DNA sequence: TGTGCCAGCAGCTTCGTGGGGGAGAGCGAGCAGTACTTC.

The CDR3 reads CASSLEGIGTDTQYF. Here the CDR3 DNA reads TGTGCCAGCAGCTTAGAGGGGATCGGCACAGATACGCAGTATTTT. The chain is built from TRBV7-2 and TRBJ2-3; TRBD1 is a possible D gene (5 bases). V lost 1 base and J lost 1, with 9 bases in between. This CDR3 contains 15 residues. Per the germline V gene, CDR1 is SGHTA and CDR2 is FQGNSA.

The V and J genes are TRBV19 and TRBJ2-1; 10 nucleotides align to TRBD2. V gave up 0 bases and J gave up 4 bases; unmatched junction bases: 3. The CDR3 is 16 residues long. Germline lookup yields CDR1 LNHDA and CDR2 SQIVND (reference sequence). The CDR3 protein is CASSIETSGAYNEQFF. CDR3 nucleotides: TGTGCCAGTAGTATAGAAACTAGCGGGGCGTACAATGAGCAGTTCTTC.

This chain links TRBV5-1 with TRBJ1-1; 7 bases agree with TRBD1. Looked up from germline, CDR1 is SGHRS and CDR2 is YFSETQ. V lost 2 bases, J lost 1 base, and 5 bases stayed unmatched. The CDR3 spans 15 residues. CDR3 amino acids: CASSFVTGQNTEAFF. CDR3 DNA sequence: TGCGCCAGCAGCTTTGTGACAGGGCAGAACACTGAAGCTTTCTTT.

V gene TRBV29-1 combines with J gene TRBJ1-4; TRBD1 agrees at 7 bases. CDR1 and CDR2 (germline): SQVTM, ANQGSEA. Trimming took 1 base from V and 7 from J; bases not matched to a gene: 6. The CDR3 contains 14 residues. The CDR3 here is CSVEVGGGSEKLFF. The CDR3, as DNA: TGCAGCGTTGAAGTAGGGGGCGGGAGTGAAAAACTGTTTTTT.

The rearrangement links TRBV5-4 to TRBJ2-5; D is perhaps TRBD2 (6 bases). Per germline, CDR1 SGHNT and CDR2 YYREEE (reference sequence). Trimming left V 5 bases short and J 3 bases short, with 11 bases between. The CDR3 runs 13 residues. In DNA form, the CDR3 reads TGTGCCAGCAGATCCGGGACTGAAGAGACCCAGTACTTC. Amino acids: CASRSGTEETQYF.

CDR3 loop: CASSGGGNEQFF. In DNA form, the CDR3 reads TGTGCCAGCAGCGGTGGTGGTAATGAGCAGTTCTTC. The V gene is TRBV7-8, the J gene TRBJ2-1; no clear D gene. Germline values: CDR1 SGHVS, CDR2 FQNEAQ. CDR3 length: 12 amino acids. V lost 5 bases to trimming and J lost 7 bases, with 9 bases between them.

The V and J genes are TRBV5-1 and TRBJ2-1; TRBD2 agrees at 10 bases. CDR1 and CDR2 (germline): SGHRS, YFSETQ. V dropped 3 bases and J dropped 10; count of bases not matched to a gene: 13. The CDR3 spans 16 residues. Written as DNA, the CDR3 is TGCGCCAGCAGCTCCCGGCCTGGACTAGCGGTGGGGGAGCAGTTCTTC. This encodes CASSSRPGLAVGEQFF.

The CDR3 here is CASSRTSAGEQFF. CDR3 nucleotides: TGCGCCAGCAGTCGAACTAGCGCAGGTGAGCAGTTCTTC. The chain couples TRBV5-1 to TRBJ2-1; TRBD2 agrees at 7 bases. The CDR3 contains 13 residues. The V gene end was trimmed by 5 bases and the J gene end by 9 bases; junction bases not matched to a gene: 8. From germline, CDR1 is SGHRS and CDR2 YFSETQ.

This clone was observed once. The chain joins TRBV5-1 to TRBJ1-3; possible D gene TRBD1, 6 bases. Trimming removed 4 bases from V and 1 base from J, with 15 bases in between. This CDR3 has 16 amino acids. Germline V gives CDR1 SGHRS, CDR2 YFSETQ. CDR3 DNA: TGCGCCAGCAGCCACAGGGTAGGGTTGTCTGGAAACACCATATATTTT. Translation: CASSHRVGLSGNTIYF.

The CDR3 reads CASSPYTWGLNTEAFF. In nucleotides, the CDR3 is TGTGCCAGCAGCCCGTATACATGGGGACTAAACACTGAAGCTTTCTTT. The chain has TRBV11-2 and TRBJ1-1; possible D gene TRBD1, 5 bases. Germline values: CDR1 SGHAT, CDR2 FQNNGV. Trimming shortened V by 5 bases and J by 2 bases, and 18 bases separated the two germline ends. The CDR3 has 16 amino acids.

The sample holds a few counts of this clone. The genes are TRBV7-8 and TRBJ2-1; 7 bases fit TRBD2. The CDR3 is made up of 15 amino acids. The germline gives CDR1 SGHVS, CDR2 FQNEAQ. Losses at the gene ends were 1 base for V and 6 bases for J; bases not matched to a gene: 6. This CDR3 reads CASSLVWASGNEQFF. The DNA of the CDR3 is TGTGCCAGCAGCTTAGTTTGGGCTAGCGGCAATGAGCAGTTCTTC.